The T cell receptor (beta chain) under discussion was sequenced for a study of cytomegalovirus exposure and HLA in healthy donors. The study, taken as a whole, reports: An apparent linkage of common viral pathogens to several of the most significant clusters emerged in a later analysis. In a later analysis, CMV-associated beta chains were mostly HLA-associated, it appeared.

The CDR3 consists of 14 residues. V was shortened by 4 bases and J by 3 bases, with 9 bases between the two germline ends. Germline values: CDR1 LNHDA, CDR2 SQIVND (reference sequence). On this clone: The antigen is unknown.

With 60 Vbeta and 13 Jbeta primers, the PCR was carried out. Under the authors' procedure: Roughly 11 million shared chains were among 65 million to 85 million unique TCR beta chains counted in a later analysis. TCRdb's table, derived via immunoSEQ multiplex PCR, lists solely in-frame clones and lacks some. V and J calls and clone size are copied from that table; D and trimming were computed from the DNA. The table includes over 150,000 clones, more than 65% detected once. This rearrangement joins TRBV19 to TRBJ2-2; perhaps TRBD1 as D (6 bases). The receptor was isolated from a woman aged 30 to 39 in good health and CMV-seropositive. Sequences were obtained from PBMCs. This CDR3 reads CASSKDRYTGELFF. In nucleotides, the CDR3 is TGTGCCAGTAGTAAGGACAGATACACCGGGGAGCTGTTTTTT.